The next 2 T cell receptor beta chains were all read from a single sample in a study of cytomegalovirus exposure and HLA in healthy donors. This PCR relied on a set of 60 Vbeta primers and 13 Jbeta primers. The repertoire was sequenced with immunoSEQ multiplex PCR; TCRdb's copy has only in-frame clones and lacks some. The data contain about 120,000 clones, more than 80% of them singletons. The sample was PBMCs. The receptors were gathered from a male donor in good health and CMV-seronegative.

This sequence joins TRBV28 and TRBJ1-5, with 11 bases identical to TRBD1. CDR1 MDHEN and CDR2 SYDVKM come from the germline V gene. The CDR3 has 17 residues. V was pared by 11 bases and J by 1 base, with 13 bases of the junction left unmatched. Written as DNA, the CDR3 is TGTGCCGCCATGTCCGGGACAGGGGGGTCAAGCAATCAGCCCCAGCATTTT. It is translated as CAAMSGTGGSSNQPQHF.

The sample holds one count of this clone. The chain links TRBV7-2 to TRBJ1-3, with D hard to call. Germline V gene data show CDR1 as SGHTA and CDR2 as FQGNSA. V lost 3 bases, J lost 2 bases, and 8 bases lay in between. The CDR3 runs to 14 residues. The CDR3 DNA sequence: TGTGCCAGCAGCTTCCCAAAAACTGGAAACACCATATATTTT. It is translated as CASSFPKTGNTIYF.